The clone carrying this T cell receptor (beta chain) showed up many times. Its antigen is unidentified. The data derive from a study of T-cell reconstitution after alpha-beta-depleted transplantation in children. TCRbeta library preparation incorporated unique molecular identifiers. TCRdb processed the PCR reads anew with MiXCR; each CDR3 protein has one entry. Of under 300,000 distinct CDR3 sequences detected, approximately 10% appear once; the ten largest clones hold about 25%. Overall study results and limits: T-cell numbers and diversity one year post-transplant derived largely from freshly generated T cells.

CDR1 is DFQATT, CDR2 SNEGSKA, per germline (reference sequence). The length of the CDR3 is 14 residues. V shed 6 bases and J 2 bases; nucleotides not matched to a gene: 9. This rearrangement joins TRBV20-1 to TRBJ2-7, with TRBD2 matching 8 bases. This specimen consisted of peripheral blood, obtained 180 days after TCRalphabeta/CD19-depleted stem cell transplant. The origin of this receptor is a male patient between 2 and 10 years old who had a stem cell transplant for chronic granulomatous disease, so the T cells may come from the graft donor. The CDR3 DNA follows: TGCAGTGCGCCCCTTGCGGGGGGCACCTACGAGCAGTACTTC. Translated: CSAPLAGGTYEQYF.